The present entry profiles one T cell receptor beta chain with its context. Its specificity is unknown. This entry is derived from a study of radiation and T cells in renal cell carcinoma. General observations from the study: No pretreatment tumor biopsies were available for baseline clonotypes. From baseline, blood top tumor clonotypes peaked at 2 weeks post-radiation.

Specified time point: blood 2 weeks post-SBRT. Treatment reported: 15 Gy SBRT to primary tumor, nephrectomy 4 weeks later. After SBRT, blood was collected at 2 and 4 weeks, plus baseline. The patient's renal cell carcinoma had clear cell pathology. Germline values: CDR1 SGDLS, CDR2 YYNGEE. The length of the CDR3 is 15 residues. Trimming left V 4 bases short and J 2 bases short, with 13 bases between. Generated by immunoSEQ multiplex PCR, the TCRdb table keeps only in-frame clones and is missing some. The sample includes roughly 120,000 clones, 75% to 85% of them seen just once. The chain uses TRBV9 and TRBJ2-1; D gene ambiguous. Specimen: blood, collected from a patient whose treatment included radiotherapy and nephrectomy. The clonotype originates from a woman aged 60 to 75 with renal cell carcinoma. CDR3 in DNA: TGTGCCAGCAGCAAGACTGGGAACCCCTACAATGAGCAGTTCTTC. Its protein is CASSKTGNPYNEQFF.